This paragraph covers one T cell receptor beta chain sequence. Its antigen is still unknown. The data were taken from a study of vaccination effects on CD4 cells after COVID-19. CDR1 MNHEY and CDR2 SVGAGI come from the germline V gene. CDR3 length: 15 residues. Trimming removed 0 bases from V and 0 bases from J, with 8 bases in between. Study outcomes and limitations: Infection-derived and vaccine-derived clones contracted markedly late after vaccination.

TCRdb's table, derived via immunoSEQ multiplex PCR, lists solely in-frame clones and lacks some. The sample consists of approximately 13,000 clones, around 72% of them appearing once. In the ViraFEST assay, antigen-specific CD4+ clonotypes were identified by expansion after peptide-pool stimulation. It was after nine to eleven days of culture that CD4+ T cells were isolated. Two doses of either BNT162b2 or mRNA-1273 were given to each participant. Each culture well received roughly 1.8 million PBMC. These cells were then cultured in IMDM with approximately 10 IU/ml IL-2 and roughly 10 ug/ml peptides.

This material consisted of CD4+ T cells from PBMCs cultured with SARS-CoV-2 spike peptides, taken after COVID-19 vaccination. This sequence was found in a human donor who received a COVID-19 vaccine. The chain links TRBV6-5 to TRBJ1-1; D unresolved. The CDR3, as DNA: TGTGCCAGCAGTTACTCGTTGGGCTTGAACACTGAAGCTTTCTTT. Translation gives CASSYSLGLNTEAFF.